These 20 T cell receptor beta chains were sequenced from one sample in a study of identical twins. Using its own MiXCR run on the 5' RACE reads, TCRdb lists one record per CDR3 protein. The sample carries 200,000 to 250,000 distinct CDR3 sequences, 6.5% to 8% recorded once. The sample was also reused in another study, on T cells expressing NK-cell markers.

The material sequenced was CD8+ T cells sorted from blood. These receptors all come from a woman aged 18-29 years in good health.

The CDR3 protein is CASSVGEGGYEQYF. The CDR3 nucleotides read TGTGCCAGCAGCGTAGGGGAAGGGGGCTACGAGCAGTACTTC. V usage is TRBV9 and J usage is TRBJ2-7; a possible D gene is TRBD1 (6 bases). Per germline, CDR1 SGDLS and CDR2 YYNGEE. V was pared by 0 bases and J by 3 bases, with 10 bases between. This CDR3 is built from 14 residues.

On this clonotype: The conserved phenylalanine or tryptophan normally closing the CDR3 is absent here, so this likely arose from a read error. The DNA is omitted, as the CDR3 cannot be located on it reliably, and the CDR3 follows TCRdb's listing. The CDR3 reads CASSPLSSEFAAL. The rearrangement joins TRBV11-2 to TRBJ1-2; TRBD1 reflects the table's D call only, with no check against the DNA. Germline CDR1 and CDR2: SGHAT and FQNNGV. Termini included, the CDR3 measures 13 amino acids.

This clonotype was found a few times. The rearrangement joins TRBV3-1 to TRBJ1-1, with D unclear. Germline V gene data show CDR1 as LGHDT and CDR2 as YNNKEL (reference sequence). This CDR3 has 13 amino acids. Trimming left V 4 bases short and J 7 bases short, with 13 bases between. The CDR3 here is CASSPGPTLEAFF. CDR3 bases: TGTGCCAGCAGCCCCGGACCGACGCTTGAAGCTTTCTTT.

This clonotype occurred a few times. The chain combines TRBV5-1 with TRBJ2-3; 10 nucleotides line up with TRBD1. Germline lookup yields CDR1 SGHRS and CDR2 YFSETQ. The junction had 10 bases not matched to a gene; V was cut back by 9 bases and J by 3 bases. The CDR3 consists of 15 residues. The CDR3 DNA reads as TGCGCCACCACACCGGGACAGGGGAGTACAGATACGCAGTATTTT. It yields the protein CATTPGQGSTDTQYF.

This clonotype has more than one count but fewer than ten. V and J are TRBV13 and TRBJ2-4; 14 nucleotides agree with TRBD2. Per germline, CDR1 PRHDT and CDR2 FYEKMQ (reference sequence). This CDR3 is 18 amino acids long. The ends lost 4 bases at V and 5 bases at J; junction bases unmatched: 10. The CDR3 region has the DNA TGTGCCAGCAGCTCGAGACTAGCGGGGGGGAATCCGCAAAACATTCAGTACTTC. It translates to CASSSRLAGGNPQNIQYF.

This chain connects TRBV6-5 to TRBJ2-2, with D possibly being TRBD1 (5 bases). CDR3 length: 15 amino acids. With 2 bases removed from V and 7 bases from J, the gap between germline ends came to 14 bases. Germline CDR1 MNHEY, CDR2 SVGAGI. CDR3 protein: CASSYPGQALGELFF. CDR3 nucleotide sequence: TGTGCCAGCAGTTACCCCGGACAAGCGCTCGGGGAGCTGTTTTTT.

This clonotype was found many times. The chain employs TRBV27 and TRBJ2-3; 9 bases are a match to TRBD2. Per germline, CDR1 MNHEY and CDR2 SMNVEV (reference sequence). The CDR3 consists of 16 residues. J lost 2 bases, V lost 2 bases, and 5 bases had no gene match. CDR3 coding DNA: TGTGCCAGCAGTTTAACGGGACTAGCTATCACAGATACGCAGTATTTT. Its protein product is CASSLTGLAITDTQYF.

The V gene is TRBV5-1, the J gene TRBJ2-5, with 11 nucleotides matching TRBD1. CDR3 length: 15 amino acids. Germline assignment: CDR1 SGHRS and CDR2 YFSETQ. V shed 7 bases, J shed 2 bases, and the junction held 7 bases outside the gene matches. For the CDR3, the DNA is TGCGCCAGCTGGTTCGGGGACAGGGGGCAAGAGACCCAGTACTTC. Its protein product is CASWFGDRGQETQYF.

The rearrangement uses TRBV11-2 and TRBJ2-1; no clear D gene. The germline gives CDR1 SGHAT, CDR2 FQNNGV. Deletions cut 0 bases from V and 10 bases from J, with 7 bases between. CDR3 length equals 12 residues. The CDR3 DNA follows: TGTGCCAGCAGCTTAGATGTACGGGAGCAGTTCTTC. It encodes CASSLDVREQFF.

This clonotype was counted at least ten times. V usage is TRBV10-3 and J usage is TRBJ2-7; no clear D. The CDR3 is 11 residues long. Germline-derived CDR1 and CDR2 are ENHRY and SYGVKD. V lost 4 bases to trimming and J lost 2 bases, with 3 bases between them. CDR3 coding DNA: TGTGCCATCAGTGTGGCCTACGAGCAGTACTTC. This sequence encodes CAISVAYEQYF.

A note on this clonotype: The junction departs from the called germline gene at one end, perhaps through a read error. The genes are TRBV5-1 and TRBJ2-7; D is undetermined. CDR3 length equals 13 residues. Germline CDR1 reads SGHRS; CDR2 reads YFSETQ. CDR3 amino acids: CASSSRIPYEQHF. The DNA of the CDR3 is TGCGCCAGCAGCTCTCGGATACCCTACGAGCAGCACTTC.

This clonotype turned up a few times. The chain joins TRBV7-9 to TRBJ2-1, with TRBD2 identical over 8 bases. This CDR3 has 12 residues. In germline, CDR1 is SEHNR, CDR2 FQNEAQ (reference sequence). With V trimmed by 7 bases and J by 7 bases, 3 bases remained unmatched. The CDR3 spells CASIGGGNEQFF. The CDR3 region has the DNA TGTGCCAGCATCGGCGGGGGGAATGAGCAGTTCTTC.

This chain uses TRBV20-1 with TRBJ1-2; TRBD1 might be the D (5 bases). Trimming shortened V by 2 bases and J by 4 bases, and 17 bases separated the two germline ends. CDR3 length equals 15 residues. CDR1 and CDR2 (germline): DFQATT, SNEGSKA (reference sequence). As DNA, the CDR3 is TGCAGTGCTAGATTTGCCCAGGACACTACCTATGGCTACACCTTC. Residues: CSARFAQDTTYGYTF.

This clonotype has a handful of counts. The CDR3, as DNA: TGTGCCAGCAGCCACACTAGGCCGAACACTGAAGCTTTCTTT. It yields the protein CASSHTRPNTEAFF. The chain couples TRBV4-2 to TRBJ1-1; D ambiguous. The V gene's germline CDR1 is LGHNA and CDR2 YNFKEQ. The CDR3 totals 14 residues. V was pared by 3 bases and J by 1 base, with 9 bases between.

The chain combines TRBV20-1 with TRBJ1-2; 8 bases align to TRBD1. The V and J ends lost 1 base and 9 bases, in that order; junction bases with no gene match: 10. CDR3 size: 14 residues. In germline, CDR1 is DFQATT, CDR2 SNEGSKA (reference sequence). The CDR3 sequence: CSARVGTGLTSYTF. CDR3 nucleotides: TGCAGTGCTAGAGTAGGGACAGGACTGACTAGCTACACCTTC.

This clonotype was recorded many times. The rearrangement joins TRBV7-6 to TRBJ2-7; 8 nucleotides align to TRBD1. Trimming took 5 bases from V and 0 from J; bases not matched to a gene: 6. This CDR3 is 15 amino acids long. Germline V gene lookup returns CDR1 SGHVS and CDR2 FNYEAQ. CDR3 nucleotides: TGTGCCAGCAGCCCCCGGACAGGGAGCTCCTACGAGCAGTACTTC. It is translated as CASSPRTGSSYEQYF.

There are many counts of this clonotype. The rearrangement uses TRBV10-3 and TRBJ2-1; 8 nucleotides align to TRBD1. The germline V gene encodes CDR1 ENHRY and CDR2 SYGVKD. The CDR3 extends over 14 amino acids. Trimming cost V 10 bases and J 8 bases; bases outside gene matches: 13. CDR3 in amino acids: CATKLTGVLDEQFF. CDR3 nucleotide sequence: TGTGCCACTAAGTTGACAGGGGTGTTGGATGAGCAGTTCTTC.

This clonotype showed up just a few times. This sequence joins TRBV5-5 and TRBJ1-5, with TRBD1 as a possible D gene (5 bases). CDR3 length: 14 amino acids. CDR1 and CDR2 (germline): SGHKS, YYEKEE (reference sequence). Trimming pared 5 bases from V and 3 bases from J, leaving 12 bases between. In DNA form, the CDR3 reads TGTGCCAGCAGTTCCGGGGCTATCAATCAGCCCCAGCATTTT. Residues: CASSSGAINQPQHF.

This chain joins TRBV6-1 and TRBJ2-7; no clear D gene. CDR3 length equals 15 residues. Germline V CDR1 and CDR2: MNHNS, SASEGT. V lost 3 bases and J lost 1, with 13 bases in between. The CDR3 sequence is CASSEAGFTSYEQYF. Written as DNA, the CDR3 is TGTGCCAGCAGTGAGGCAGGATTCACTTCCTACGAGCAGTACTTC.

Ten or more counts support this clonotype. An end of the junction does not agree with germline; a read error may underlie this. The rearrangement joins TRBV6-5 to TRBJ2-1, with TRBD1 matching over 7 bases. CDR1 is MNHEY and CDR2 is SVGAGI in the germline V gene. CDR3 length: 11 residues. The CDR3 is CASGPQGMRIF. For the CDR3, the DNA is TGTGCCAGCGGGCCACAGGGGATGAGAATCTTC.